The rows below give T cell receptor beta chains drawn from one sample of a study of T cell repertoires in cytomegalovirus infection. TCRdb called the reads again in MiXCR, with one record for every CDR3 protein. The sample consists of about 180,000 distinct CDR3 sequences, roughly 15% of them appearing once. Sequenced input: CD8+ T cells from PBMCs. The receptor source for this set is a human donor in good health (CMV status not recorded). Some clones in this sample may be carry-over from other donors' samples. Both conserved end residues are part of each CDR3. D genes are given only for firm matches. Expanded clones get a size class; other rows say once, few or many, or leave the size out.

clone size | J gene | D gene | V gene | CDR3 protein | CDR3 DNA
few | TRBJ2-7 | - | TRBV4-1 | CASSSDGGTYEQYF | TGCGCCAGCAGCTCAGATGGGGGTACCTACGAGCAGTACTTC
few | TRBJ2-7 | TRBD1 | TRBV7-6 | CASSRDRDYEQYF | TGTGCCAGCAGCCGGGACAGGGACTACGAGCAGTACTTC
few | TRBJ2-1 | TRBD2 | TRBV6-2/TRBV6-3 | CASSEIAGYNEQFF | TGTGCCAGCAGTGAAATAGCGGGGTACAATGAGCAGTTCTTC
few | TRBJ2-5 | TRBD1 | TRBV7-9 | CASSPDWDRELQETQYF | TGTGCCAGCAGCCCCGACTGGGACAGGGAACTCCAAGAGACCCAGTACTTC
few | TRBJ2-1 | - | TRBV20-1 | CSARDSDGGLNNEQFF | TGCAGTGCTAGAGATTCCGACGGGGGCCTTAACAATGAGCAGTTCTTC
- | TRBJ2-6 | - | TRBV7-6 | CASSLTAGAVLTF | TGTGCCAGCAGCTTGACGGCAGGGGCCGTCCTGACTTTC
- | TRBJ1-1 | - | TRBV28 | CASSSTMNTEAFF | TGTGCCAGCAGCTCAACTATGAACACTGAAGCTTTCTTT
- | TRBJ1-1 | - | TRBV5-5 | CASGFSGALTEAFF | TGTGCCAGCGGATTCTCAGGGGCGCTTACTGAAGCTTTCTTT
few | TRBJ2-4 | - | TRBV30 | CAWSVTTNIQYF | TGTGCCTGGAGTGTGACTACCAACATTCAGTACTTC
few | TRBJ2-1 | - | TRBV24-1 | CATSAPGLLYNEQFF | TGTGCCACCAGTGCTCCGGGGCTTCTCTACAATGAGCAGTTCTTC
- | TRBJ2-7 | TRBD1 | TRBV4-3 | CASSQEETGFYEQYF | TGCGCCAGCAGCCAAGAGGAGACAGGGTTCTACGAGCAGTACTTC
- | TRBJ1-2 | - | TRBV6-5 | CASSYSIVSPRSIPRGYTF | TGTGCCAGCAGTTACTCGATAGTTTCTCCCAGATCAATCCCTCGCGGCTACACCTTC
- | TRBJ2-5 | TRBD2 | TRBV7-2 | CASSLRLAGPFGTQYF | TGTGCCAGCAGCCTGAGACTAGCCGGACCCTTCGGGACCCAGTACTTC
few | TRBJ2-1 | TRBD2 | TRBV2 | CASSVERGAIYNEQFF | TGTGCCAGCAGTGTGGAGCGGGGGGCTATCTACAATGAGCAGTTCTTC
few | TRBJ2-4 | TRBD1 | TRBV27 | CASSPVTGGPKNIQYF | TGTGCCAGCAGTCCAGTGACAGGGGGGCCCAAAAACATTCAGTACTTC
few | TRBJ1-2 | TRBD1 | TRBV7-9 | CASRTGNDGYTF | TGTGCCAGCCGGACAGGGAATGACGGCTACACCTTC
few | TRBJ2-2 | - | TRBV7-8 | CASSPASLGGELFF | TGTGCCAGCAGCCCCGCGTCTCTGGGCGGGGAGCTGTTTTTT
few | TRBJ2-7 | TRBD1 | TRBV7-9 | CASSPPDRVIRYEQYF | TGTGCCAGCAGCCCCCCAGACAGGGTAATCCGCTACGAGCAGTACTTC
- | TRBJ2-2 | - | TRBV6-2/TRBV6-3 | CASSPTGRGHTGELFF | TGTGCCAGCAGCCCGACGGGACGGGGCCACACCGGGGAGCTGTTTTTT
- | TRBJ1-2 | - | TRBV7-2 | CASSPYDVMASSGYTF | TGTGCCAGCAGCCCCTATGACGTAATGGCCTCATCTGGCTACACCTTC
few | TRBJ2-1 | TRBD1 | TRBV20-1 | CSAPDRIDLSSYNEQFF | TGCAGTGCTCCGGACAGGATCGACCTAAGCTCCTACAATGAGCAGTTCTTC
- | TRBJ1-1 | - | TRBV28 | CASSPTGLGMDAFF | TGTGCCAGCAGCCCCACAGGGTTAGGGATGGATGCTTTCTTT
few | TRBJ2-7 | TRBD1 | TRBV7-9 | CASSLGDRDPYEQYF | TGTGCCAGCAGCTTAGGGGACAGGGACCCCTACGAGCAGTACTTC
few | TRBJ2-3 | - | TRBV6-2/TRBV6-3 | CASSYSGGDTQYF | TGTGCCAGCAGTTACTCAGGAGGAGATACGCAGTATTTT
- | TRBJ2-5 | TRBD2 | TRBV6-5 | CASSPSGGPGYQETQYF | TGTGCCAGCAGTCCTAGCGGGGGGCCGGGGTACCAAGAGACCCAGTACTTC
- | TRBJ2-7 | - | TRBV7-2 | CASSLPTTSYEQYF | TGTGCCAGCAGCTTACCTACAACTTCCTACGAGCAGTACTTC
few | TRBJ2-2 | - | TRBV7-6 | CASSSTGAGELFF | TGTGCCAGCAGTAGTACGGGGGCCGGGGAGCTGTTTTTT
- | TRBJ2-1 | - | TRBV6-2/TRBV6-3 | CASSYLGSSYNEQFF | TGTGCCAGCAGTTACTTAGGATCGTCCTACAATGAGCAGTTCTTC
few | TRBJ1-2 | - | TRBV12-3/TRBV12-4 | CASRPGFSGYTF | TGTGCCAGCAGACCGGGCTTCTCGGGCTACACCTTC
- | TRBJ1-1 | - | TRBV15 | CATSRDLALDTEAFF | TGTGCCACCAGCAGAGATCTCGCCCTGGACACTGAAGCTTTCTTT
- | TRBJ2-2 | - | TRBV7-9 | CASMEENGELFF | TGTGCCAGCATGGAGGAGAACGGGGAGCTGTTTTTT
- | TRBJ2-5 | - | TRBV4-3 | CASSQAYGGQETQYF | TGCGCCAGCAGCCAAGCCTACGGAGGGCAAGAGACCCAGTACTTC
few | TRBJ2-7 | TRBD1 | TRBV28 | CASSLIRDRSSYEQYF | TGTGCCAGCAGTTTAATCCGGGACAGGAGCTCCTACGAGCAGTACTTC
- | TRBJ1-2 | - | TRBV7-2 | CASSLCQGYGYTF | TGTGCCAGCAGCTTATGCCAGGGGTATGGCTACACCTTC
- | TRBJ1-1 | TRBD1 | TRBV7-6 | CASSTRQGAGAFF | TGTGCCAGCAGCACGAGACAGGGGGCGGGAGCTTTCTTT
- | TRBJ2-6 | TRBD2 | TRBV12-3/TRBV12-4 | CATIEASGGALGANVLTF | TGTGCCACCATCGAAGCTAGCGGGGGGGCGCTTGGGGCCAACGTCCTGACTTTC
- | TRBJ2-7 | - | TRBV27 | CASSLEPRDPKEQYF | TGTGCCAGCAGCCTAGAGCCCCGAGATCCTAAGGAGCAGTACTTC
- | TRBJ2-1 | TRBD2 | TRBV7-2 | CASSLVGGGEYFNEQFF | TGTGCCAGCAGCTTAGTAGGCGGGGGGGAGTATTTCAATGAGCAGTTCTTC
once | TRBJ2-1 | - | TRBV20-1 | CSARSVGGGEPYNEQFF | TGCAGTGCTAGGTCGGTTGGAGGCGGGGAGCCCTACAATGAGCAGTTCTTC
- | TRBJ2-2 | - | TRBV29-1 | CSVDGQGRTGELFF | TGCAGCGTTGATGGGCAGGGAAGAACCGGGGAGCTGTTTTTT
- | TRBJ2-2 | - | TRBV5-1 | CASSLVADNTGELFF | TGCGCCAGCAGCTTGGTGGCAGATAACACCGGGGAGCTGTTTTTT
- | TRBJ1-4 | - | TRBV7-4 | CASTPQGWVMMFF | TGTGCCAGCACCCCACAGGGCTGGGTGATGATGTTTTTT
- | TRBJ1-4 | - | TRBV12-3/TRBV12-4 | CASSPRAVNEKLFF | TGTGCCAGCAGTCCCCGAGCTGTAAATGAAAAACTGTTTTTT
few | TRBJ2-7 | - | TRBV7-2 | CASSLDLGRVAAGEQYF | TGTGCCAGCAGCTTAGATCTTGGTCGGGTCGCGGCGGGCGAGCAGTACTTC
- | TRBJ2-7 | TRBD2 | TRBV6-5 | CASSLTSGDYEQYF | TGTGCCAGCAGTTTAACTAGCGGAGACTACGAGCAGTACTTC
- | TRBJ1-5 | - | TRBV7-6 | CASSPDGIYSNQPQHF | TGTGCCAGCAGCCCCGACGGAATTTATAGCAATCAGCCCCAGCATTTT
- | TRBJ1-1 | TRBD1 | TRBV7-9 | CASSSGQGAKTEAFF | TGTGCCAGCAGTTCGGGACAGGGGGCGAAAACTGAAGCTTTCTTT
- | TRBJ2-1 | - | TRBV29-1 | CSVGGSGAPSYNEQFF | TGCAGCGTCGGGGGGTCGGGGGCTCCATCCTACAATGAGCAGTTCTTC
few | TRBJ2-7 | - | TRBV7-9 | CASSLESPEQYF | TGTGCCAGCAGCTTAGAGAGTCCCGAGCAGTACTTC
- | TRBJ2-1 | - | TRBV6-2/TRBV6-3 | CASSYGSGASNEQFF | TGTGCCAGCAGTTACGGGTCGGGGGCGAGTAATGAGCAGTTCTTC
- | TRBJ2-7 | TRBD1 | TRBV7-6 | CASSLTDRGRAEQYF | TGTGCCAGCAGCTTAACGGACAGGGGAAGGGCCGAGCAGTACTTC
few | TRBJ1-1 | - | TRBV6-2/TRBV6-3 | CASSWEVGGNTEAFF | TGTGCCAGCAGTTGGGAGGTGGGAGGCAACACTGAAGCTTTCTTT
- | TRBJ2-1 | TRBD1 | TRBV7-6 | CASRSGGGEQFF | TGTGCCAGCAGGTCAGGGGGCGGCGAGCAGTTCTTC
- | TRBJ1-1 | - | TRBV7-8 | CASSPTGGAYTEAFF | TGTGCCAGCAGCCCCACGGGGGGGGCTTACACTGAAGCTTTCTTT
- | TRBJ2-7 | - | TRBV6-2/TRBV6-3 | CASSFPPAWRGSEQYF | TGTGCCAGCAGTTTCCCCCCTGCGTGGCGAGGCTCCGAGCAGTACTTC
- | TRBJ2-3 | TRBD2 | TRBV5-6 | CASSSWGGSSTDTQYF | TGTGCCAGCAGCTCCTGGGGGGGATCTAGCACAGATACGCAGTATTTT
few | TRBJ1-4 | - | TRBV28 | CASSSPSLATGYNEKLFF | TGTGCCAGCAGTTCCCCCTCACTAGCTACAGGGTATAATGAAAAACTGTTTTTT
few | TRBJ1-4 | - | TRBV28 | CASSFEGLGEKLFF | TGTGCCAGCAGTTTCGAGGGGCTCGGAGAAAAACTGTTTTTT
- | TRBJ2-1 | TRBD2 | TRBV7-6 | CASSLGTSLYNEQFF | TGTGCCAGCAGCTTAGGGACTAGCCTTTACAATGAGCAGTTCTTC
few | TRBJ2-7 | - | TRBV27 | CASSSQAGTYEQYF | TGTGCCAGCAGTTCCCAGGCAGGGACCTACGAGCAGTACTTC